This T cell receptor (beta chain) comes out of a study of T cells in Graves' hyperthyroidism and ophthalmopathy (dated by TCRdb to the late 2010s). General notes on the study: Peripheral blood was sampled at the time of initial diagnosis, prior to any treatment. To identify distinguishing TCR V-J signatures, a discovery cohort of 100 or so patients was used, comprising 40 to 45 with Graves' ophthalmopathy and under 60 with stable Graves' hyperthyroidism. An independent validation cohort of around 19 hyperthyroidism patients and about 16 patients who later progressed to ophthalmopathy tested prospective prediction of ophthalmopathy. The 100 discovery patients were randomly split 7:3 into training and test sets. Thyroid tissue and blood T-cell repertoires from six Graves' hyperthyroidism patients were also compared in the study. Once sampling was done, hyperthyroidism patients were given methimazole at a starting dose of 30 mg daily, whereas ophthalmopathy patients were given high-dose intravenous methylprednisolone. TCR Vbeta CDR3 sequencing of 130 to 150 peripheral blood samples (approximately 44 ophthalmopathy, about 80 hyperthyroidism and approximately 17 progressor patients) is reported in the paper.

Many counts were recorded for this clonotype. Its antigen has not been determined. It has no much larger one-base neighbor in the sample; base qualities were not kept. What the work shows at the level of the full study, not this receptor alone: No statistical method was used to set the sample size in advance, and investigators knew the group allocation. Ophthalmopathy was separated from stable hyperthyroidism by a 13 V-J signature model, with 85% to 90% sensitivity and roughly 81% specificity obtained in cross-validation and 80%/75% obtained in testing. Most expanded thyroid clonotypes (frequency above 0.001) were also detected in blood, a finding suggesting that blood repertoires may reflect thyroid immune responses. In validation, the model predicted progression to ophthalmopathy a median of 6.5 months before onset, with 70% to 71% sensitivity and about 75% specificity.

The TCR beta CDR3 regions were amplified from RNA transcripts. For the first round of RT-PCR on the TCR CDR3, the HTBI primer set was used together with the Qiagen OneStep RT-PCR kit. Libraries were constructed in a second round of multiplex PCR, after which size selection and purification were performed. The libraries were sequenced on an Illumina HiSeq2000 using paired-end 100 bp reads. Per the authors' processing: Raw data were processed with SOAPnuke, discarding reads with adapters, uncalled bases, mean Phred below 15, or no exact constant-primer or identifier match. High-quality paired reads were merged using COPE v1.2.5, and each unique nucleotide sequence was defined as a clonotype. MiTCR v1.1 was used to align the clonotypes against IMGT TRBV, TRBD and TRBJ reference segments. The analysis included only V-J combinations with a frequency above 0.0001, which together covered about 99% of the repertoires. The TCS score was defined as the ratio of F50 (clonal expansion) to E x V (chaos), calculated using BLOSUM62-based TCRdist between CDR3 peptides within each V-J. Welch's t-statistics and random forest reduced approximately 520 V-J features to roughly 13, which were used in a naive Bayes classifier (R e1071). TCRdb reprocessed the public reads (quality trimming at Q25 with fastp, clone calling with MiXCR) and kept in-frame beta chains. Records with the same CDR3 protein are collapsed into one entry carrying the most frequent genes and DNA. It is TCRdb's table, rather than the study itself, that gives the V and J calls and clone size. Across this sample there are a few hundred thousand distinct CDR3 sequences, with around 16% seen only once. About 7% of the sample goes to the ten largest clones.

Graves' hyperthyroidism was defined as stable when no progression to ophthalmopathy occurred over 18 months of follow-up. The hyperthyroidism patients were between 18 and 65 years old and newly diagnosed, with a disease duration of less than 2 months. Any patient with an uncontrolled infection, another autoimmune disease, pregnancy or lactation was excluded. Diagnoses relied on clinical symptoms, serum thyroxine and TRAb, thyroid ultrasound and orbital computed tomography. PBMCs were isolated from around 10 ml of fresh peripheral blood by Ficoll-Paque density gradient centrifugation. Total RNA was extracted with Trizol reagent, and quality was checked on an Agilent 2100 Bioanalyzer. V lost 4 bases and J lost 8 bases, and the count of bases not matched to a germline gene is 9. Inclusive of the bounding cysteine and phenylalanine, the CDR3 is 15 residues long. The sequence is cut down to CDR3 DNA, 45 bases in frame from base 1. The germline V gene provides CDR1 SGHTA and CDR2 FQGNSA.

The clonotype originates from a woman in her twenties or thirties with Graves' hyperthyroidism. The specimen sequenced was blood. Recombination connected TRBV7-2 to TRBJ2-1; TRBD1 aligns with 9 central bases. The CDR3 in this case is CASSSDRGAFDEQFF. The DNA sequence follows: TGTGCCAGCAGCTCAGACAGGGGGGCATTTGATGAGCAGTTCTTC.